The rows below give T cell receptor beta chains drawn from one sample of a study of T cell clonotyping in hematopoietic cell transplantation. Assay: immunoSEQ multiplex PCR; the TCRdb copy retains only in-frame clones and omits some. The sample lists tens of thousands of clones; 90% to 96% were seen once. This specimen consisted of peripheral blood mononuclear cells, obtained before stem cell transplant. The source is a woman between 45 and 65 years old with acute myeloid leukemia. Some clones in this sample may be carry-over from other donors' samples. Both conserved end residues are part of each CDR3. Fields, in order: D gene, V gene, J gene, CDR3 DNA, CDR3 protein. A D gene is named only where the DNA matches it firmly.

D gene: NA
V gene: TRBV30
J gene: TRBJ1-3
CDR3 DNA: TGTGCCTGGAATTCTGGAAACACCATATATTTT
CDR3 protein: CAWNSGNTIYF

D gene: NA
V gene: TRBV20-1
J gene: TRBJ1-1
CDR3 DNA: TGCAGTGCCTCCGGGAGGGAGGCTTTCTTT
CDR3 protein: CSASGREAFF

D gene: NA
V gene: TRBV20-1
J gene: TRBJ2-7
CDR3 DNA: TGCAGTGCTAGACCTTTTCGGGAGCAGTACTTC
CDR3 protein: CSARPFREQYF

D gene: NA
V gene: TRBV10-3
J gene: TRBJ1-2
CDR3 DNA: TGTGCCATCAGTGAAAGGGAGGGAAGACTCCACTATGGCTACACCTTC
CDR3 protein: CAISEREGRLHYGYTF

D gene: NA
V gene: TRBV4-1
J gene: TRBJ1-1
CDR3 DNA: TGCGCCAGCAGCCAAGATAAGCTTTGGGTCGCTAAAGCTTTCTTT
CDR3 protein: CASSQDKLWVAKAFF

D gene: TRBD1
V gene: TRBV30
J gene: TRBJ2-5
CDR3 DNA: TGTGCCTGGAGTGTACTTGGACAGGGGAAAGAGACCCAGTACTTC
CDR3 protein: CAWSVLGQGKETQYF

D gene: TRBD2
V gene: TRBV13
J gene: TRBJ2-5
CDR3 DNA: TGTGCCAGCAGCTCCCCTTGGACTAGCGGGGGGGCGCCAGAGACCCAGTACTTC
CDR3 protein: CASSSPWTSGGAPETQYF

D gene: TRBD1
V gene: TRBV7-6
J gene: TRBJ2-5
CDR3 DNA: TGTGCCAGCAGCCCCGGGACAGGGGGCCTTCAAGAGACCCAGTACTTC
CDR3 protein: CASSPGTGGLQETQYF

D gene: NA
V gene: TRBV7-2
J gene: TRBJ2-7
CDR3 DNA: TGTGCCAGCACCCTGGCGGGGGCGCCTTACGACGAGCAGTACTTC
CDR3 protein: CASTLAGAPYDEQYF

D gene: NA
V gene: TRBV7-6
J gene: TRBJ1-5
CDR3 DNA: TGTGCCAGCAGCTCAGGGTCGGGCCAGCCCCAGCATTTT
CDR3 protein: CASSSGSGQPQHF

D gene: NA
V gene: TRBV5-1
J gene: TRBJ2-5
CDR3 DNA: TGCGCCAGCAGCTTGGGCGGGGGCTCGCAAGAGACCCAGTACTTC
CDR3 protein: CASSLGGGSQETQYF